This T cell receptor (beta chain) is drawn from a study of lymphopenia after photon versus proton radiotherapy. To note about this clone: Its antigen is not known.

Measured with immunoSEQ multiplex PCR; TCRdb has only the in-frame clones, and not every one. The sample carries 20,000 to 30,000 clones, roughly 84% recorded once. Study results and caveats: Relative stability marked proton patients; photon patients lost diversity and naive cells. A bigger post-nadir fall in TCR diversity correlated inversely with survival time in deceased patients.

The source was peripheral blood, collected from a patient treated with photon-based radiotherapy. The TCR originated in a man between 40 and 49 years old with gastric cancer.

The CDR3 DNA sequence: TGTGCCAGCAGCTCGCCGGGCGGGACAGGGGGCCGGGAGACCCAGTACTTC. Protein sequence: CASSSPGGTGGRETQYF. V is TRBV7-2 and J is TRBJ2-5, with 12 bases matching TRBD1. Germline loops: CDR1 SGHTA, CDR2 FQGNSA. J lost 5 bases, V lost 4 bases, and 11 bases had no gene match. The length of the CDR3 is 17 residues. Combining the CDR3 with reference TRBV7-2 and TRBJ2-5 gives the whole variable domain GAGVSQSPSNKVTEKGKDVELRCDPISGHTALYWYRQSLGQGLEFLIYFQGNSAPDKSGLPSDRFSAERTGGSVSTLTIQRTQQEDSAVYLCASSSPGGTGGRETQYFGPGTRLLVL.